This entry is about one TCR beta chain. Its specificity is not known. The data belong to a study of shared clonotypes between healthy human individuals. Per the germline V gene, CDR1 is SEHNR and CDR2 is FQNEAQ (reference sequence). V lost 6 bases to trimming and J lost 0 bases, with 18 bases between them. The CDR3 length is 16 residues. TCRdb keeps only in-frame clones here, not all; method: immunoSEQ multiplex PCR. The top ten clones hold 1% to 1.3% of a sample with about 2 million clones, about 95% of them seen once. Study-wide results and limits: Sharing across four donors was highest in naive CD4 (roughly 5%) and lowest in memory CD8 (around 0.4%). Memory subsets generally showed lower estimated richness than naive subsets.

The naive CD8 population came from CD45RO-negative cells selected for CCR7, without terminally differentiated effector memory CD45RA+ cells. The chain employs TRBV7-9 and TRBJ2-7; tentatively, D is TRBD1 or TRBD2 (5 bases each). Specimen: naive CD8+ T cells sorted from blood. The receptor comes from a man aged 18-30 years in good health. CDR3 sequence: CASRDPGTESSYEQYF. The CDR3 coding sequence is TGTGCCAGCAGGGATCCCGGGACCGAGAGCTCCTACGAGCAGTACTTC.